These T cell receptor beta chains were read from a single sample in a study of somatic mutations in cytotoxic T cells in rheumatoid arthritis. This table comes from immunoSEQ multiplex PCR, and its TCRdb copy is limited to in-frame clones, with some not included. The profile covers around 13,000 clones, with about 77% appearing a single time and about 20% taken by the ten largest. What was sequenced was CD8+ T cells sorted from blood. All receptors come from an adult with rheumatoid arthritis. Both conserved end residues are part of each CDR3. The D gene is left open where the match is weak. Size is omitted from some rows. Given values are once, few, many or a class for expanded clones.

TRBD1 | . | TRBJ2-7 | TRBV2 | 16 | CAILEQGAVGSYEQYF | TGTGCCATCCTTGAACAGGGGGCCGTGGGATCCTACGAGCAGTACTTC
. | . | TRBJ2-2 | TRBV10-3 | 12 | CAISEPPGELFF | TGTGCCATCAGTGAACCCCCCGGGGAGCTGTTTTTT
. | . | TRBJ2-3 | TRBV6-6 | 16 | CASSYSLGDSTDTQYF | TGTGCCAGCAGTTACTCGCTAGGAGACAGCACAGATACGCAGTATTTT
. | few | TRBJ1-2 | TRBV27 | 11 | CASGLNYGYTF | TGTGCCAGTGGTCTTAACTATGGCTACACCTTC
TRBD2 | . | TRBJ2-3 | TRBV4-2 | 16 | CASSQGLAGGPDTQYF | TGTGCCAGCAGCCAAGGACTAGCGGGAGGGCCAGATACGCAGTATTTT
. | few | TRBJ1-1 | TRBV6-1 | 13 | CASSEVANTEAFF | TGTGCCAGCAGTGAAGTAGCGAACACTGAAGCTTTCTTT
. | few | TRBJ1-5 | TRBV9 | 14 | CASSVGDGNQPQHF | TGTGCCAGCAGCGTAGGGGACGGCAATCAGCCCCAGCATTTT
. | once | TRBJ2-1 | TRBV4-1 | 16 | CASSPQRGEIDYEQFF | TGCGCCAGCAGCCCCCAAAGGGGGGAGATAGACTATGAGCAGTTCTTC
. | . | TRBJ2-1 | TRBV27 | 16 | CASSLSIPGFRLGAFF | TGTGCCAGCAGTTTATCTATCCCGGGATTTAGGCTAGGGGCTTTCTTC
. | . | TRBJ2-2 | TRBV21-1 | 14 | CASSKVTDIGELFF | TGTGCCAGCAGCAAAGTGACAGATATCGGGGAGCTGTTTTTT
. | . | TRBJ2-1 | TRBV9 | 17 | CASSVALGELPYNEQFF | TGTGCCAGCAGCGTAGCTTTAGGGGAACTACCATACAATGAGCAGTTCTTC
. | . | TRBJ2-7 | TRBV5-1 | 15 | CASSLGGFSSYEQYF | TGCGCCAGCAGCTTGGGGGGGTTCAGCTCCTACGAGCAGTACTTC
. | few | TRBJ2-7 | TRBV4-1 | 15 | CASSLSRDSFYEQYF | TGCGCCAGCAGCCTCTCCAGAGACAGCTTCTACGAGCAGTACTTC
TRBD2 | once | TRBJ2-2 | TRBV6-4 | 15 | CASSTLAGDTGELFF | TGTGCCAGCAGCACACTAGCGGGAGATACCGGGGAGCTGTTTTTT
TRBD2 | . | TRBJ2-2 | TRBV6-5 | 16 | CASSYPSGTNTGELFF | TGTGCCAGCAGTTATCCTAGCGGGACTAACACCGGGGAGCTGTTTTTT
. | . | TRBJ2-7 | TRBV6-1 | 13 | CASSEVGGYEQYF | TGTGCCAGCAGTGAAGTGGGCGGGTACGAGCAGTACTTC
TRBD2 | . | TRBJ2-7 | TRBV28 | 16 | CASSLTSGSPSYEQYF | TGTGCCAGCAGTTTGACTAGCGGGTCACCTTCCTACGAGCAGTACTTC
. | . | TRBJ1-1 | TRBV5-6 | 12 | CASTHGIGPVYF | TGTGCCAGCACTCACGGAATCGGACCGGTGTACTTT
. | . | TRBJ2-7 | TRBV27 | 11 | CASMTGYEQYF | TGTGCCAGCATGACGGGGTACGAGCAGTACTTC
TRBD2 | . | TRBJ2-5 | TRBV4-2 | 15 | CASSQSSGGRETQYF | TGTGCCAGCAGCCAGTCTAGCGGAGGGCGTGAGACCCAGTACTTC
. | few | TRBJ2-7 | TRBV27 | 12 | CASRRTIYEQYF | TGTGCCAGCAGGCGGACAATCTACGAGCAGTACTTC
. | . | TRBJ2-6 | TRBV6-4 | 16 | CASSEVSASGANVLTF | TGTGCCAGCAGTGAGGTCAGCGCCTCTGGGGCCAACGTCCTGACTTTC
. | . | TRBJ1-5 | TRBV5-5 | 15 | CASSPRHSSNQPQHF | TGTGCCAGCAGCCCGCGGCACAGTAGCAATCAGCCCCAGCATTTT
. | . | TRBJ1-5 | TRBV27 | 13 | CASSFGQLEPQHF | TGTGCCAGCAGTTTTGGTCAGTTGGAGCCCCAGCATTTT
. | . | TRBJ1-1 | TRBV28 | 16 | CASRGVGIDTTTEAFF | TGTGCCAGCAGAGGGGTGGGGATAGATACTACTACTGAAGCTTTCTTT
TRBD1 | . | TRBJ2-7 | TRBV19 | 12 | CASRQGLGEQYF | TGTGCCAGTCGACAGGGGTTGGGCGAGCAGTACTTC
. | . | TRBJ2-3 | TRBV19 | 18 | CASSISIQRQDFTDTQYF | TGTGCCAGTAGTATCTCGATACAAAGACAGGATTTCACAGATACGCAGTATTTT
. | . | TRBJ2-2 | TRBV4-2 | 15 | CASSQEVQNTGELFF | TGTGCCAGCAGCCAAGAAGTACAGAACACCGGGGAGCTGTTTTTT
TRBD1 | once | TRBJ2-7 | TRBV5-6 | 14 | CASSLGTGTYEQYF | TGTGCCAGCAGCTTGGGGACAGGGACCTACGAGCAGTACTTC
. | . | TRBJ1-1 | TRBV19 | 15 | CASSIIQGGSTEAFF | TGTGCCAGTAGTATAATACAGGGCGGGAGCACTGAAGCTTTCTTT
TRBD2 | few | TRBJ2-1 | TRBV19 | 17 | CASSMFLAGVDYNEQFF | TGTGCCAGTAGTATGTTCCTAGCGGGGGTGGACTACAATGAGCAGTTCTTC
. | . | TRBJ1-1 | TRBV27 | 14 | CASSQLLQGSEAFF | TGTGCCAGCAGCCAACTACTTCAGGGATCTGAAGCTTTCTTT
. | . | TRBJ2-2 | TRBV6-4 | 13 | CASSSGNTGELFF | TGTGCCAGCAGTAGCGGGAACACCGGGGAGCTGTTTTTT
. | . | TRBJ2-1 | TRBV27 | 18 | CASSLLGRSRSSYNEQFF | TGTGCCAGCAGCCTGCTTGGCCGGAGCCGGAGCTCCTACAATGAGCAGTTCTTC